Presented here are 14 T cell receptor beta chains from one specimen sequenced in a study of OX40 agonist ivuxolimab in advanced cancers. Sequencing was performed with immunoSEQ multiplex PCR; in TCRdb, only in-frame clones are kept and a portion is missing. The profile shows tens of thousands of clones, more than 85% of them singletons. Sequencing was performed on CD4+ or CD8+ T cells sorted from blood, taken in a trial of the OX40 agonist ivuxolimab. Receptor source: an adult with an advanced solid tumor such as melanoma, head and neck, liver or kidney cancer.

The J gene is TRBJ2-7, the V gene TRBV5-4, with D possibly called TRBD1 or TRBD2 (5 bases each). There are 13 residues in the CDR3. Deletions cut 4 bases from V and 0 bases from J, with 8 bases between. From germline, CDR1 is SGHNT and CDR2 YYREEE (reference sequence). CDR3 sequence: CASSPGGSYEQYF. DNA for the CDR3: TGTGCCAGCAGCCCTGGGGGCTCCTACGAGCAGTACTTC.

The CDR3 nucleotides are TGTGCCTGGGTATTACTAGCGGGGGCGTACAATGAGCAGTTCTTC. Amino acids: CAWVLLAGAYNEQFF. The V and J genes are TRBV30 and TRBJ2-1; 11 bases fit TRBD2. Germline V lookup: CDR1 GTSNPN, CDR2 SVGIG (reference sequence). The CDR3 has 15 residues. V lost 5 bases to trimming and J lost 4 bases; unmatched junction nucleotides: 7.

The chain combines TRBV6-5 with TRBJ2-1, with a weak D call TRBD2 (5 bases). The ends were cut back, 6 bases at V and 8 bases at J, with 14 bases in the middle. The germline V gene encodes CDR1 MNHEY and CDR2 SVGAGI. The CDR3 runs 13 residues. This CDR3 is CASSPSTSHEQFF. CDR3 nucleotide sequence: TGTGCCAGCAGCCCCTCAACTAGTCATGAGCAGTTCTTC.

The chain carries TRBV10-3 and TRBJ2-7; no firm D call. CDR1 ENHRY and CDR2 SYGVKD come from the germline V gene. V gave up 10 bases and J gave up 0 bases, with 10 bases separating them. This CDR3 contains 12 residues. CDR3: CATMDGSYEQYF. The CDR3 region has the DNA TGTGCCACCATGGACGGCTCCTACGAGCAGTACTTC.

This clone was detected once. The chain uses TRBV10-3 and TRBJ2-3; D may correspond to TRBD1 or TRBD2 (5 bases each). Deletions cut 6 bases from V and 4 bases from J, with 20 bases between. This CDR3 spans 16 amino acids. The germline V gene has CDR1 ENHRY and CDR2 SYGVKD. CDR3 sequence (DNA): TGTGCCATCAGCACATCCTTGGGTGGGACCCCAGATACGCAGTATTTT. As protein: CAISTSLGGTPDTQYF.

In its sample, this clone ranks as large. The rearrangement joins TRBV11-2 to TRBJ2-7; TRBD1 matches 11 bases. The CDR3 covers 16 residues. The junction had 4 bases not matched to a gene; V was cut back by 1 base and J by 2 bases. The germline V gene encodes CDR1 SGHAT and CDR2 FQNNGV. The CDR3 nucleotides are TGTGCCAGCAGCTTAGGACCGGGACAGGGGGCCTACGAGCAGTACTTC. Translation gives CASSLGPGQGAYEQYF. The full variable domain, its missing parts supplied by reference TRBV11-2 and TRBJ2-7, is EAGVAQSPRYKIIEKRQSVAFWCNPISGHATLYWYQQILGQGPKLLIQFQNNGVVDDSQLPKDRFSAERLKGVDSTLKIQPAKLEDSAVYLCASSLGPGQGAYEQYFGPGTRLTVT.

The J gene is TRBJ2-4, the V gene TRBV20-1; no clear D gene. The germline V and J ends were trimmed by 1 base and 7 bases, with 5 bases remaining between them. CDR1 and CDR2 (germline): DFQATT, SNEGSKA (reference sequence). The CDR3 sequence is 11 residues long. CDR3 DNA sequence: TGCAGTGCTAGAGGTGGGAACATTCAGTACTTC. Amino acid sequence: CSARGGNIQYF.

This chain connects TRBV10-2 to TRBJ1-1; D is undetermined. Per the germline V gene, CDR1 is WSHSY and CDR2 is SAAADI. This CDR3 spans 12 amino acids. Deletions cut 4 bases from V and 5 bases from J, with 8 bases between. The CDR3 sequence: CASSASRTEAFF. In nucleotides, the CDR3 is TGCGCCAGCAGTGCTAGCAGGACTGAAGCTTTCTTT.

The chain combines TRBV11-2 with TRBJ2-1; D possibly corresponds to TRBD2 (6 bases). The CDR3 totals 11 residues. Trimming left V 5 bases short and J 14 bases short, with 13 bases between. The germline gives CDR1 SGHAT, CDR2 FQNNGV. The CDR3 spells CASSNGLWKFF. The CDR3 coding sequence is TGTGCCAGCAGCAACGGACTATGGAAGTTCTTC.

The chain recombines TRBV27 with TRBJ2-1; D ambiguous. The germline V gene encodes CDR1 MNHEY and CDR2 SMNVEV (reference sequence). This CDR3 has 15 residues. V was clipped by 4 bases and J by 0 bases, with 10 bases between them. The DNA for the CDR3 is TGTGCCAGCAGTTCGCCCCTGAGCTCCTACAATGAGCAGTTCTTC. It codes for CASSSPLSSYNEQFF.

The CDR3 nucleotides read TGCGCCAGCAGCCAAAGGACAGGGGGCAATGAGCAGTTCTTC. Translation gives CASSQRTGGNEQFF. The V call is TRBV4-1, the J call TRBJ2-1, with TRBD1 identical over 10 bases. The CDR3 length is 14 residues. V shed 2 bases, J shed 6 bases, and the junction held 1 base outside the gene matches. Germline lookup yields CDR1 MGHRA and CDR2 YSYEKL.

The chain couples TRBV9 to TRBJ1-6; D call uncertain. The V gene's germline CDR1 is SGDLS and CDR2 YYNGEE. V lost 0 bases and J 7 bases, leaving 11 bases between the germline ends. This CDR3 has 15 residues. The CDR3 loop reads CASSVESGSNSPLHF. CDR3 sequence (DNA): TGTGCCAGCAGCGTAGAATCCGGATCCAATTCACCCCTCCACTTT.

The chain employs TRBV6-5 and TRBJ1-1, with D possibly TRBD1 on 6 matching bases. The CDR3 has 13 amino acids. Trimming took off 0 bases at V and 6 bases at J, with 8 bases between the two ends. CDR1 is MNHEY, CDR2 SVGAGI, per germline. CDR3 sequence reads: CASSYSKGAEAFF. The DNA for the CDR3 is TGTGCCAGCAGTTACTCGAAGGGGGCTGAAGCTTTCTTT.

This clone was seen once. The chain uses TRBV11-2 and TRBJ1-3; D unclear. Germline assignment: CDR1 SGHAT and CDR2 FQNNGV. The CDR3 extends over 12 amino acids. Trimming cost V 1 base and J 7 bases, with 5 bases left between them. The CDR3 coding sequence is TGTGCCAGCAGCTTAGGGGAGAACACCATATATTTT. It is translated as CASSLGENTIYF.